These 28 T cell receptor beta chains share one sample of origin, sequenced in a study of blood T cell repertoires in COVID-19. TCRdb's table, derived via immunoSEQ multiplex PCR, lists solely in-frame clones and lacks some. Of some 94,000 clones in the sample, around nine tenths are singletons; the top ten hold over 15%. The sequencing sample was made of peripheral blood. The receptors originated from a human donor in a cohort sampled during active COVID-19.

CDR3 loop: CASRPKREGETQYF. CDR3 bases: TGTGCCAGCAGGCCCAAGCGGGAAGGAGAGACCCAGTACTTC. The chain links TRBV6-5 to TRBJ2-5; 7 bases are a match to TRBD2. Germline loops: CDR1 MNHEY, CDR2 SVGAGI. The CDR3 extends over 14 amino acids. V was pared by 6 bases and J by 4 bases, with 8 bases of the junction left unmatched.

V gene TRBV6-1 combines with J gene TRBJ2-3; possible D gene TRBD2, 7 bases. Trimming removed 1 base from V and 9 bases from J, with 23 bases in between. Per germline, CDR1 MNHNS and CDR2 SASEGT. The CDR3 runs 17 residues. CDR3 protein: CASSEVAGAPPHETQYF. The DNA of the CDR3 is TGTGCCAGCAGTGAAGTTGCGGGGGCCCCCCCACACGAGACGCAGTATTTT.

This chain uses TRBV27 with TRBJ1-2; 7 bases line up with TRBD1. From germline, CDR1 is MNHEY and CDR2 SMNVEV (reference sequence). The CDR3 length is 14 residues. Unmatched junction bases numbered 5, after V lost 4 bases and J lost 3 bases. CDR3: CASSSGGTDYGYTF. The CDR3 DNA reads as TGTGCCAGCAGTTCTGGGGGGACAGACTATGGCTACACCTTC.

The chain employs TRBV29-1 and TRBJ1-1; D unresolved. Deletions cut 4 bases from V and 0 bases from J, with 24 bases between. The CDR3 length is 18 residues. The germline V gene has CDR1 SQVTM and CDR2 ANQGSEA. The CDR3 bases are TGCAGCGTTGGCCCCCACCGAACCGAGACACTGATGAACACTGAAGCTTTCTTT. As protein: CSVGPHRTETLMNTEAFF.

The V and J genes are TRBV6-5 and TRBJ2-7; perhaps TRBD1 as D (5 bases). Trimming stripped 5 bases from V and 2 bases from J, with 13 bases between. This CDR3 is 14 amino acids long. Germline V gene lookup returns CDR1 MNHEY and CDR2 SVGAGI. This CDR3 is CASSPNRLPYEQYF. The CDR3 DNA sequence: TGTGCCAGCAGTCCGAACAGGTTACCCTACGAGCAGTACTTC.

The V gene is TRBV7-3, the J gene TRBJ2-5; 8 bases agree with TRBD2. The length of the CDR3 is 14 residues. CDR1 is SGHTA and CDR2 is FQGTGA in the germline V gene. Trimming cost V 7 bases and J 3 bases; bases outside gene matches: 7. This chain's CDR3 is CASTLLAAKETQYF. CDR3 sequence (DNA): TGTGCCAGCACCCTACTAGCGGCGAAAGAGACCCAGTACTTC.

The chain links TRBV29-1 to TRBJ2-7; TRBD2 matches at 10 bases. Germline-derived CDR1 and CDR2 are SQVTM and ANQGSEA. J was trimmed by 1 base and V by 4 bases; bases with no gene match: 7. The CDR3 consists of 15 residues. CDR3 sequence: CSVVLLAGVSYEQYF. The CDR3 coding sequence is TGCAGCGTTGTCTTGCTAGCGGGAGTGTCCTACGAGCAGTACTTC.

Remarks on this clone: A junction end diverges from the germline sequence, so it may reflect a read error. This chain uses TRBV12-3 or TRBV12-4 with TRBJ1-4; unclear D gene. The CDR3 totals 12 residues. The CDR3, as DNA: TGTACCAGCAGTTTAGCGCGCGAAAAACTGTTTTTT. Amino acids: CTSSLAREKLFF.

This chain uses TRBV10-2 with TRBJ1-6; TRBD1 matches 9 bases. CDR1 WSHSY and CDR2 SAAADI come from the germline V gene. Trimming took 4 bases from V and 11 from J; bases not matched to a gene: 3. The CDR3 spans 13 residues. CDR3 amino acids: CASSGDRVAPLHF. Here the CDR3 DNA reads TGCGCCAGCAGTGGGGACAGGGTGGCACCCCTCCACTTT.

The chain is built from TRBV28 and TRBJ2-7; D may be TRBD2 (6 bases). CDR3 length: 16 amino acids. Trimming pared 5 bases from V and 1 base from J, leaving 18 bases between. Per germline, CDR1 MDHEN and CDR2 SYDVKM. The CDR3 region has the DNA TGTGCCAGCAGTCCCCTTTCGGGACTGCTGTCCTACGAGCAGTACTTC. Protein sequence: CASSPLSGLLSYEQYF.

V is TRBV4-1 and J is TRBJ2-4; weak D call: TRBD1 (8 bases). Germline-derived CDR1 and CDR2 are MGHRA and YSYEKL. The V end lost 3 bases, the J end lost 6 bases, and 18 bases lay between the germline ends. This CDR3 has 16 amino acids. CDR3 nucleotide sequence: TGCGCCAGCAGCCACCCAGAACAGGGGGGGGGAAACATTCAGTACTTC. This sequence encodes CASSHPEQGGGNIQYF.

Concerning this clone itself: This CDR3 fails to terminate in the conserved phenylalanine or tryptophan, so it likely reflects a read error. The limits of the CDR3 on the DNA are not certain, so only TCRdb's listed CDR3 is given. The chain joins TRBV10-1 to TRBJ2-4; TRBD1, the table's D call, lacks a check against the DNA. The CDR3 contains 10 residues when both ends are counted. Per the germline V gene, CDR1 is WNHNN and CDR2 is SYGVQD (reference sequence). The CDR3 here is CASRTGTIPY.

V is TRBV11-2 and J is TRBJ2-1; D is possibly TRBD1 (5 bases). The CDR3 covers 14 residues. Germline CDR1 reads SGHAT; CDR2 reads FQNNGV. V dropped 2 bases and J dropped 2 bases, with 7 bases sitting between them. CDR3 protein: CASSLQGPYNEQFF. The CDR3 DNA sequence: TGTGCCAGCAGCTTACAGGGCCCCTACAATGAGCAGTTCTTC.

The V call is TRBV6-5, the J call TRBJ1-1; 7 bases agree with TRBD1. This CDR3 contains 14 residues. Germline values: CDR1 MNHEY, CDR2 SVGAGI. Trimming took 6 bases from V and 2 from J; bases not matched to a gene: 6. CDR3 coding DNA: TGTGCCAGCAGACAACAGGGGTCTAACACTGAAGCTTTCTTT. Amino acids: CASRQQGSNTEAFF.

Only one count was recorded for this clone. J is TRBJ2-5 and V is TRBV19; D perhaps matches TRBD2 (6 bases). The CDR3 spans 14 residues. Germline V lookup: CDR1 LNHDA, CDR2 SQIVND (reference sequence). V lost 2 bases and J lost 7, with 14 bases in between. CDR3: CASSIRRGAATQYF. The CDR3 DNA is TGTGCCAGTAGTATACGGCGGGGAGCGGCGACCCAGTACTTC.

This chain uses TRBV12-3 or TRBV12-4 with TRBJ1-2, with D tentatively TRBD1 (5 bases). The CDR3 has 12 amino acids. Trimming took off 2 bases at V and 5 bases at J, with 6 bases between the two ends. In DNA form, the CDR3 reads TGTGCCAGCAGTTTACCAGGGTATGGCTACACCTTC. This codes for CASSLPGYGYTF.

This chain connects TRBV7-2 to TRBJ2-3; D might be TRBD2 (6 bases). V lost 4 bases to trimming and J lost 0 bases, with 20 bases between them. CDR1 and CDR2 (germline): SGHTA, FQGNSA. CDR3 length equals 18 residues. DNA of the CDR3: TGTGCCAGCAGCTCTCTTATAAGCAGCGGGTATAGCACAGATACGCAGTATTTT. This translates into CASSSLISSGYSTDTQYF.

The chain carries TRBV28 and TRBJ1-2; possible D gene TRBD1, 6 bases. This CDR3 spans 14 amino acids. Germline V gene sequence: CDR1 MDHEN, CDR2 SYDVKM. The V end lost 5 bases, the J end lost 6 bases, and 16 bases lay between the germline ends. Here the CDR3 reads CASSDTLGGDGYTF. CDR3 coding DNA: TGTGCCAGCAGTGATACACTAGGGGGGGATGGCTACACCTTC.

The chain has TRBV7-8 and TRBJ2-2; TRBD1 aligns across 9 bases. Unmatched junction bases numbered 0, after V lost 10 bases and J lost 0 bases. This CDR3 spans 13 amino acids. In germline, CDR1 is SGHVS, CDR2 FQNEAQ. This chain's CDR3 is CANRGPNTGELFF. The CDR3 coding sequence is TGTGCCAACAGGGGGCCGAACACCGGGGAGCTGTTTTTT.

The rearrangement links TRBV19 to TRBJ1-6, with D unclear. Germline values: CDR1 LNHDA, CDR2 SQIVND (reference sequence). This CDR3 region has 17 residues. V was trimmed by 7 bases and J by 0 bases, leaving 16 bases between them. Written as DNA, the CDR3 is TGTGCCAGTACCGGCCGACACCTGAGCTCCTATAATTCACCCCTCCACTTT. Translated: CASTGRHLSSYNSPLHF.

V usage is TRBV27 and J usage is TRBJ2-7; D might be TRBD2 (6 bases). This CDR3 has 15 amino acids. Germline CDR1 reads MNHEY; CDR2 reads SMNVEV (reference sequence). Trimming pared 3 bases from V and 9 bases from J, leaving 21 bases between. The CDR3 bases are TGTGCCAGCAGTTTGTCCTCACCCGCGGGGAAGGGGCAGTACTTC. Its protein product is CASSLSSPAGKGQYF.

The chain recombines TRBV11-3 with TRBJ2-1; TRBD2 agrees at 11 bases. V lost 2 bases, J lost 9 bases, and 6 bases stayed unmatched. CDR1 is SGHNT, CDR2 YENEEA, per germline. The CDR3 has 15 residues. This CDR3 reads CASSLTSGGLGEQFF. The CDR3 region has the DNA TGTGCCAGCAGCTTAACTAGCGGGGGTTTGGGTGAGCAGTTCTTC.

This clone was recorded only once. The V gene is TRBV2, the J gene TRBJ2-2, with D possibly TRBD2 on 5 matching bases. Trimming took 1 base from V and 4 from J, leaving 10 bases between them. Per germline, CDR1 SNHLY and CDR2 FYNNEI. CDR3 size: 15 residues. The DNA of the CDR3 is TGTGCCAGCAGTGAAGGGACCAGCGGCACCGGGGAGCTGTTTTTT. This sequence encodes CASSEGTSGTGELFF. The variable domain in full, with the rest retrieved from reference TRBV2 and TRBJ2-2, is EPEVTQTPSHQVTQMGQEVILRCVPISNHLYFYWYRQILGQKVEFLVSFYNNEISEKSEIFDDQFSVERPDGSNFTLKIRSTKLEDSAMYFCASSEGTSGTGELFFGEGSRLTVL.

The J gene is TRBJ1-5, the V gene TRBV5-6, with a possible D match to TRBD1 (5 bases). Per the germline V gene, CDR1 is SGHDT and CDR2 is YYEEEE. The CDR3 is made up of 14 amino acids. The V end lost 3 bases, the J end lost 6 bases, and 13 bases lay between the germline ends. This chain's CDR3 is CASSYRTSRQPQHF. The CDR3 nucleotides read TGTGCCAGCAGCTACCGGACAAGTCGTCAGCCCCAGCATTTT.

The CDR3 region is CASTQGGMMNTEAFF. The CDR3 coding sequence is TGCGCCAGCACGCAGGGGGGCATGATGAACACTGAAGCTTTCTTT. The chain links TRBV5-1 to TRBJ1-1, with 7 bases lining up with TRBD1. This CDR3 contains 15 residues. J gave up 0 bases and V 6 bases, and 8 bases lay outside the gene matches. Germline CDR1 reads SGHRS; CDR2 reads YFSETQ.

This clone has just a few counts. The V and J genes are TRBV5-1 and TRBJ2-7, with 9 bases matching TRBD1. The germline gives CDR1 SGHRS, CDR2 YFSETQ. The CDR3 has 14 residues. The V gene end was trimmed by 4 bases and the J gene end by 2 bases; junction bases not matched to a gene: 4. The CDR3 sequence: CASSATGGPYEQYF. CDR3 nucleotide sequence: TGCGCCAGCAGCGCCACAGGGGGCCCCTACGAGCAGTACTTC.

This sequence joins TRBV19 and TRBJ1-2, with 10 bases aligning to TRBD1. The CDR3 covers 15 residues. Trimming at V came to 4 bases and at J to 5 bases, leaving 7 bases not matched to a gene. Germline V gene sequence: CDR1 LNHDA, CDR2 SQIVND (reference sequence). This CDR3 reads CASSNPGTGEYGYTF. CDR3 bases: TGTGCCAGTAGTAACCCCGGGACAGGGGAATATGGCTACACCTTC.

V and J are TRBV7-9 and TRBJ1-1; 9 bases map to TRBD1. CDR1 SEHNR and CDR2 FQNEAQ come from the germline V gene (reference sequence). The V gene end was trimmed by 1 base and the J gene end by 6 bases; junction bases not matched to a gene: 3. This CDR3 is built from 14 residues. The CDR3 region is CASSLEDRGAEAFF. The DNA for the CDR3 is TGTGCCAGCAGCTTAGAGGACAGGGGAGCTGAAGCTTTCTTT.